The next 5 T cell receptor beta chains were all read from a single sample in a study of cytomegalovirus exposure and HLA in healthy donors. In the PCR, 60 Vbeta and 13 Jbeta primers were used. Libraries were prepared by immunoSEQ multiplex PCR; TCRdb keeps only in-frame clonotypes and omits some of them. The sample shows approximately 120,000 clones, about a sixth of them seen only once. The sequenced sample consisted of PBMCs. These receptors were collected from a female donor in good health and CMV-seropositive.

This clone showed up just once. V gene TRBV18 combines with J gene TRBJ2-7; 8 positions match TRBD2. The CDR3 is made up of 15 amino acids. V trimming: 2 bases; J trimming: 7 bases; junction bases outside the gene matches: 10. Germline values: CDR1 KGHSH, CDR2 LQKENI. The CDR3 nucleotides are TGTGCCAGCTCACCAAGAACGGGGGGGCCATTGGAGCAGTACTTC. As protein: CASSPRTGGPLEQYF.

This clone has more than one count but fewer than ten. The J gene is TRBJ2-1, the V gene TRBV9; D unresolved. Trimming shortened V by 0 bases and J by 6 bases, and 4 bases separated the two germline ends. The germline CDR1 and CDR2 sequences are SGDLS and YYNGEE. The CDR3 length is 12 residues. The CDR3 DNA reads TGTGCCAGCAGCGTAGATCGCAATGAGCAGTTCTTC. Translation: CASSVDRNEQFF.

The chain couples TRBV7-9 to TRBJ1-1; D is possibly TRBD1 (5 bases). Germline V lookup: CDR1 SEHNR, CDR2 FQNEAQ (reference sequence). The germline V and J ends were trimmed by 2 bases and 7 bases, with 5 bases remaining between them. The CDR3 extends over 11 amino acids. Written as DNA, the CDR3 is TGTGCCAGCAGCTTAACAGGTGAAGCTTTCTTT. Its protein is CASSLTGEAFF. The full variable domain, its missing parts supplied by reference TRBV7-9 and TRBJ1-1, is DTGVSQNPRHKITKRGQNVTFRCDPISEHNRLYWYRQTLGQGPEFLTYFQNEAQLEKSRLLSDRFSAERPKGSFSTLEIQRTEQGDSAMYLCASSLTGEAFFGQGTRLTVV.

The V and J genes are TRBV5-1 and TRBJ1-3; possible D gene TRBD1, 6 bases. The CDR3 consists of 17 residues. The germline CDR1 and CDR2 sequences are SGHRS and YFSETQ. Deletions cut 1 base from V and 0 bases from J, with 14 bases between. In DNA form, the CDR3 reads TGCGCCAGCAGCTTGACAGGGACGGTTATCTCTGGAAACACCATATATTTT. Translated, it gives CASSLTGTVISGNTIYF.

This clone was counted between two and nine times. The J gene is TRBJ1-1, the V gene TRBV6-5; 11 bases fit TRBD1. Trimming cost V 6 bases and J 4 bases; bases outside gene matches: 1. Germline assignment: CDR1 MNHEY and CDR2 SVGAGI. The CDR3 spans 13 residues. The CDR3 nucleotides are TGTGCCAGCAGCGGGACAGGGGGCACTGAAGCTTTCTTT. Encoded protein: CASSGTGGTEAFF.